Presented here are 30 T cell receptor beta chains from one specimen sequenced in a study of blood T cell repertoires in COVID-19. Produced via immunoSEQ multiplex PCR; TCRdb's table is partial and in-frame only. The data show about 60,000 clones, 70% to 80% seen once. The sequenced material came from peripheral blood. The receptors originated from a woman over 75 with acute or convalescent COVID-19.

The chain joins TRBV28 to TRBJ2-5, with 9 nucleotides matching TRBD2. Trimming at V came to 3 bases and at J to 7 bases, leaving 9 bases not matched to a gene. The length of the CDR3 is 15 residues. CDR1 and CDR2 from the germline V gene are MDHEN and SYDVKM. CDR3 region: CASSFGIAGAVTQYF. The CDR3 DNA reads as TGTGCCAGCAGTTTTGGTATAGCGGGAGCGGTGACCCAGTACTTC.

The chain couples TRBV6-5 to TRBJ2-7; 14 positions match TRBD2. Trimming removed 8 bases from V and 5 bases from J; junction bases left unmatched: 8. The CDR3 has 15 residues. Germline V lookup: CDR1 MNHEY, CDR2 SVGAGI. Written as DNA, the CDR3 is TGTGCCAGCGCGAATCCGGGACTAGCGGGAGACGAGCAGTACTTC. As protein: CASANPGLAGDEQYF.

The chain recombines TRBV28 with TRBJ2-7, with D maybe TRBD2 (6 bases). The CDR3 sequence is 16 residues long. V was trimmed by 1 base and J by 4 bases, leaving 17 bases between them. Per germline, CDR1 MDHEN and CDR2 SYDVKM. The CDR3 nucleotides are TGTGCCAGCAGTTTATTTTTTGTGGCGGGGACTTACGAGCAGTACTTC. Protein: CASSLFFVAGTYEQYF.

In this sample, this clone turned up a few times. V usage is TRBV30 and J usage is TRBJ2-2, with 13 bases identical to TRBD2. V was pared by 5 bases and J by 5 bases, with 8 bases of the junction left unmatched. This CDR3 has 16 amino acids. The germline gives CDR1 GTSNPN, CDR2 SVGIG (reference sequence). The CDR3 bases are TGTGCCTGGGGGGGACTAGCGGGGCTCCTTACCGGGGAGCTGTTTTTT. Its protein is CAWGGLAGLLTGELFF. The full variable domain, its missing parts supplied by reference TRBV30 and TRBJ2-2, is SQTIHQWPATLVQPVGSPLSLECTVEGTSNPNLYWYRQAAGRGLQLLFYSVGIGQISSEVPQNLSASRPQDRQFILSSKKLLLSDSGFYLCAWGGLAGLLTGELFFGEGSRLTVL.

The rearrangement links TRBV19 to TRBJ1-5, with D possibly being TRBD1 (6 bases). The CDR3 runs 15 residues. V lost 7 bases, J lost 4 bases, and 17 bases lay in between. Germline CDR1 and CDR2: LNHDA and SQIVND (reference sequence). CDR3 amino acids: CASKKETGHNQPQHF. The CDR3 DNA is TGTGCCAGTAAGAAGGAGACAGGCCATAATCAGCCCCAGCATTTT.

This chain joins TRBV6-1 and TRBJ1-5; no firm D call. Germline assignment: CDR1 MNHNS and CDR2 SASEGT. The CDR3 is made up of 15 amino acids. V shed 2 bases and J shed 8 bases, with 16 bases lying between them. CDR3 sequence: CASSERLATGEPQHF. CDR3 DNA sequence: TGTGCCAGCAGTGAAAGATTGGCTACCGGGGAGCCCCAGCATTTT.

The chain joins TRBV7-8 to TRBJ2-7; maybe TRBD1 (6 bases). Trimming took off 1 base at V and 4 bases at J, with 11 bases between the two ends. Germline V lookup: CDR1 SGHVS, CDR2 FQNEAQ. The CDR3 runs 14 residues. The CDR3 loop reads CASSLVPQGYEQYF. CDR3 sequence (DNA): TGTGCCAGCAGCTTAGTTCCACAGGGTTACGAGCAGTACTTC. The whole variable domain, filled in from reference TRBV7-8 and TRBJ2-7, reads GAGVSQSPRYKVAKRGQDVALRCDPISGHVSLFWYQQALGQGPEFLTYFQNEAQLDKSGLPSDRFFAERPEGSVSTLKIQRTQQEDSAVYLCASSLVPQGYEQYFGPGTRLTVT.

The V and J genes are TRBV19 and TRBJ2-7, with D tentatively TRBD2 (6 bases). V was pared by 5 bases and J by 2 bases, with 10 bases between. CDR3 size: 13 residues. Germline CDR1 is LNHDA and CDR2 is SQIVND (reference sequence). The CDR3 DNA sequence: TGTGCCAGTAGTCGGGGACTGGCCTACGAGCAGTACTTC. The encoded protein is CASSRGLAYEQYF.

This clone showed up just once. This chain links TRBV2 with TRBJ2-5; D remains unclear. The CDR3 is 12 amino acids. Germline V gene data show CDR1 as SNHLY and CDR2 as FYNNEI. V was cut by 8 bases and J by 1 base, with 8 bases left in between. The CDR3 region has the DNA TGTGCCAGCGGTCAGTCCCAAGAGACCCAGTACTTC. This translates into CASGQSQETQYF. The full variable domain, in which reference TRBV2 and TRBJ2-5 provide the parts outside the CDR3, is EPEVTQTPSHQVTQMGQEVILRCVPISNHLYFYWYRQILGQKVEFLVSFYNNEISEKSEIFDDQFSVERPDGSNFTLKIRSTKLEDSAMYFCASGQSQETQYFGPGTRLLVL.

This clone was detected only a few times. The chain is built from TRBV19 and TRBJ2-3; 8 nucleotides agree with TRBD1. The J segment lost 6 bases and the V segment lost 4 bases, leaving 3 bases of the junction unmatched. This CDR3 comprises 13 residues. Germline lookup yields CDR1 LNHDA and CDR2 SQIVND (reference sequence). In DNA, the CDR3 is TGTGCCAGTAGTAAGGACAGGGCGGATACGCAGTATTTT. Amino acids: CASSKDRADTQYF.

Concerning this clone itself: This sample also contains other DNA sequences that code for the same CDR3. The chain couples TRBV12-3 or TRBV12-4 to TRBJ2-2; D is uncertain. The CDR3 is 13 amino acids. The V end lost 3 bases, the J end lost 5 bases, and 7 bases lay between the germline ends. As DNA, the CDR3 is TGTGCCAGCAGTTTGTCCTTAACCGGGGAGCTGTTTTTT. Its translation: CASSLSLTGELFF.

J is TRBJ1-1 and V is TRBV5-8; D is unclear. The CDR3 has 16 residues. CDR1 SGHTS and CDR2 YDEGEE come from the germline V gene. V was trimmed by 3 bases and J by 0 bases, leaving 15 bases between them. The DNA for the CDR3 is TGTGCCAGCAGCTCCCTTATGCCAGATATGAACACTGAAGCTTTCTTT. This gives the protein CASSSLMPDMNTEAFF.

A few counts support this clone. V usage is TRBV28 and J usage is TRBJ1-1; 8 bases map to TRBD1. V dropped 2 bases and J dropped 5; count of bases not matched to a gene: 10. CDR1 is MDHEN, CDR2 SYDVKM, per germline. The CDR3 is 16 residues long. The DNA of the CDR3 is TGTGCCAGCAGTTTAAGACAGGGGCCCTGGACGACTGAAGCTTTCTTT. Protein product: CASSLRQGPWTTEAFF.

CDR3 protein: CASSLNIYNEQFF. The CDR3, as DNA: TGTGCCAGCAGCTTGAACATTTACAATGAGCAGTTCTTC. The chain joins TRBV5-6 to TRBJ2-1; no reliable D call. The CDR3 has 13 amino acids. V lost 1 base and J lost 4, with 6 bases in between. CDR1 is SGHDT and CDR2 is YYEEEE in the germline V gene.

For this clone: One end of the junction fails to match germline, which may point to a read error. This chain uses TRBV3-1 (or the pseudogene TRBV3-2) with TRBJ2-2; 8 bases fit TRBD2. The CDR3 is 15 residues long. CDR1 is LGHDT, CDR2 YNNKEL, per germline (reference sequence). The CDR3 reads CARSRGGRNTGELFF. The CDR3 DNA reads TGTGCCCGCAGCCGGGGGGGGAGGAACACCGGGGAGCTGTTTTTT.

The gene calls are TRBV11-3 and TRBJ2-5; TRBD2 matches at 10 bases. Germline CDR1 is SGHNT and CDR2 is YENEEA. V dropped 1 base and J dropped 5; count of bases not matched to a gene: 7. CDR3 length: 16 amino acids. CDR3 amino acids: CASSLGATAGGETQYF. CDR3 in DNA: TGTGCCAGCAGCTTAGGCGCGACAGCGGGAGGGGAGACCCAGTACTTC. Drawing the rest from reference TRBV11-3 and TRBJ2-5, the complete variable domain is EAGVVQSPRYKIIEKKQPVAFWCNPISGHNTLYWYLQNLGQGPELLIRYENEEAVDDSQLPKDRFSAERLKGVDSTLKIQPAELGDSAVYLCASSLGATAGGETQYFGPGTRLLVL.

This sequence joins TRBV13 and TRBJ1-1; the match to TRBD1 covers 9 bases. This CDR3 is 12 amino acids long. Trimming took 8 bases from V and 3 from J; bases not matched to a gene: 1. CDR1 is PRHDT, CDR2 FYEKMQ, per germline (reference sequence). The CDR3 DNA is TGTGCCAGCCGGACAGGGGACACTGAAGCTTTCTTT. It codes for CASRTGDTEAFF.

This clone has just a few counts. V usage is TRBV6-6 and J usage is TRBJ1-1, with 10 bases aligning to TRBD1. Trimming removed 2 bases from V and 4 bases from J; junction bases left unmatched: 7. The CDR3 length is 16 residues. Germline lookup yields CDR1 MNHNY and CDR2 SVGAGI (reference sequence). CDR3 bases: TGTGCCAGCAGTTACCCTGGACAGGGGGGATCCACTGAAGCTTTCTTT. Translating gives CASSYPGQGGSTEAFF.

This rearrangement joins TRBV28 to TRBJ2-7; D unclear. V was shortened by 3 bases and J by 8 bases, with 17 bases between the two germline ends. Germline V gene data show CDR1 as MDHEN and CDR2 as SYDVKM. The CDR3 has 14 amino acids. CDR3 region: CASSFGTTYSKQYF. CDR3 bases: TGTGCCAGCAGTTTTGGCACCACTTATAGCAAGCAGTACTTC.

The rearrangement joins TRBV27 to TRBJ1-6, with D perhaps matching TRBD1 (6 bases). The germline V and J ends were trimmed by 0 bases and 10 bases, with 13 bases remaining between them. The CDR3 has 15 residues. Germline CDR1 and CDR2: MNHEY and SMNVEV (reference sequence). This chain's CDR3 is CASSLSGRGQSPLHF. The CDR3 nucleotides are TGTGCCAGCAGTTTATCGGGCAGGGGTCAGTCACCCCTCCACTTT.

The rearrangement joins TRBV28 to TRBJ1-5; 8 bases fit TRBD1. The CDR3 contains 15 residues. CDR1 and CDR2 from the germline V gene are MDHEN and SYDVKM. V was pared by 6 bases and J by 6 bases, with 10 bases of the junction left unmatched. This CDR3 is CASSLGQVKTQPQHF. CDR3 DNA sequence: TGTGCCAGCAGCTTGGGACAGGTTAAGACTCAGCCCCAGCATTTT.

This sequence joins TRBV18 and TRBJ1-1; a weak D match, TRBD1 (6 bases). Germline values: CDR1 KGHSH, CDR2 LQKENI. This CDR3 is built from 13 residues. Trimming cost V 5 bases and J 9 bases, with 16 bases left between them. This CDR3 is CASSVGGISQAFF. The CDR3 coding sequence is TGTGCCAGCTCAGTAGGGGGTATTTCTCAAGCTTTCTTT.

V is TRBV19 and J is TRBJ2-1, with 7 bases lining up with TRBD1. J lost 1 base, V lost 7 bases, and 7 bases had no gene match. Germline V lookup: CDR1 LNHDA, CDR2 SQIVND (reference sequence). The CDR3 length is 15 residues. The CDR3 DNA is TGTGCCAGTAAGGCCCGACAGGGTTCCTACAATGAGCAGTTCTTC. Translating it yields CASKARQGSYNEQFF. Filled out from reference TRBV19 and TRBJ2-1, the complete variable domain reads DGGITQSPKYLFRKEGQNVTLSCEQNLNHDAMYWYRQDPGQGLRLIYYSQIVNDFQKGDIAEGYSVSREKKESFPLTVTSAQKNPTAFYLCASKARQGSYNEQFFGPGTRLTVL.

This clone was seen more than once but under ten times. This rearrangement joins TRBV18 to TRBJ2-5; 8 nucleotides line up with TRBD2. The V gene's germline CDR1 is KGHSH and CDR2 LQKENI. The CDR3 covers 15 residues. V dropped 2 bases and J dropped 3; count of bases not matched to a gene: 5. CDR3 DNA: TGTGCCAGCTCACCAGCTAGCGGGTCAAAAGAGACCCAGTACTTC. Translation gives CASSPASGSKETQYF.

The CDR3 spells CASTAGTGVWQPQHF. The CDR3 nucleotides read TGTGCCAGTACCGCCGGGACAGGGGTGTGGCAGCCCCAGCATTTT. The chain uses TRBV28 and TRBJ1-5; TRBD1 matches at 10 bases. The germline CDR1 and CDR2 sequences are MDHEN and SYDVKM. V was clipped by 9 bases and J by 7 bases; unmatched bases: 12. The CDR3 sequence is 15 residues long.

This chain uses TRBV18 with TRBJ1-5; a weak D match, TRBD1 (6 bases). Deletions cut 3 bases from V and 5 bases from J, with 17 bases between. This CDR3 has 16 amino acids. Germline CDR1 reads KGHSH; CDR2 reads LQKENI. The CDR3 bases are TGTGCCAGCTCACCCGAAAGGGCAGGGGAAGATCAGCCCCAGCATTTT. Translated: CASSPERAGEDQPQHF. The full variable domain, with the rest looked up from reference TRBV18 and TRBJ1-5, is NAGVMQNPRHLVRRRGQEARLRCSPMKGHSHVYWYRQLPEEGLKFMVYLQKENIIDESGMPKERFSAEFPKEGPSILRIQQVVRGDSAAYFCASSPERAGEDQPQHFGDGTRLSIL.

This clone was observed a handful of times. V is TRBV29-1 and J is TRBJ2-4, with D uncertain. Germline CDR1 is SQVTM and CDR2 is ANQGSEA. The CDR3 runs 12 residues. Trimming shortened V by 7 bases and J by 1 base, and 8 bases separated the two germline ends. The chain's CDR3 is CSGYGAKNIQYF. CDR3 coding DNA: TGCAGCGGATACGGGGCCAAAAACATTCAGTACTTC.

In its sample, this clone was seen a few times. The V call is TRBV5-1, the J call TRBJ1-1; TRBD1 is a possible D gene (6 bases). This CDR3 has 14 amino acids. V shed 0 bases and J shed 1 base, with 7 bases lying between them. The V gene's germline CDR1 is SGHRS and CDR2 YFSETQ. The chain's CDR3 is CASSLGTANTEAFF. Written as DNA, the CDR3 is TGCGCCAGCAGCTTGGGGACAGCGAACACTGAAGCTTTCTTT.

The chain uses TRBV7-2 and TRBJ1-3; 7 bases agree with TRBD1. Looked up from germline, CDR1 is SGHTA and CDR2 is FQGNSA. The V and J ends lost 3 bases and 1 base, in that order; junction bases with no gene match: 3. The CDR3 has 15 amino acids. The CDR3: CASSFGTASGNTIYF. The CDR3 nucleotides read TGTGCCAGCAGCTTTGGGACAGCATCTGGAAACACCATATATTTT.

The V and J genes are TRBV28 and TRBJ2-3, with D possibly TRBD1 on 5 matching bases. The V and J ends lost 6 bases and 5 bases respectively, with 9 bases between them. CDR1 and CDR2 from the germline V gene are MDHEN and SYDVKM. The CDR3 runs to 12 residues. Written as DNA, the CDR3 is TGTGCCAGCAGGTCAGGGTTAGATACGCAGTATTTT. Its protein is CASRSGLDTQYF. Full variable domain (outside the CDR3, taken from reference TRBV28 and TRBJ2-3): DVKVTQSSRYLVKRTGEKVFLECVQDMDHENMFWYRQDPGLGLRLIYFSYDVKMKEKGDIPEGYSVSREKKERFSLILESASTNQTSMYLCASRSGLDTQYFGPGTRLTVL.